This TCR beta chain comes out of a study of read filtering for tumor transcriptome and immune sequencing. Study overall: Patients were approximately 18 male and about 15 female, mean age around 66 years, range roughly 45 to 85. Study results and limitations: Single-read clonotypes: about 81.9% of IR-seq clonotypes (approximately 4% of reads), almost 75% of RNA-seq clonotypes (nearly 45% of reads).

This library used about 360 ng RNA and molecular barcoded adaptors spanning alpha/delta and beta/gamma chains. A single record per CDR3 protein comes from TCRdb applying MiXCR to the reads. The sample lists 20,000 to 25,000 distinct CDR3 sequences, approximately 14% seen once, with 66% in the top ten. Per germline, CDR1 MDHEN and CDR2 SYDVKM. Trimming took 6 bases from V and 3 from J, leaving 5 bases between them. This CDR3 has 11 residues. Ten or more counts support this clonotype. Its antigen remains unidentified. Source material: a population of CD138-negative cells sorted from bone marrow. The TCR sequence derives from a donor aged 40 or over with multiple myeloma. This sequence joins TRBV28 and TRBJ1-1; D not certain. The CDR3 DNA reads as TGTGCCAGCAGAACCGACACTGAAGCTTTCTTT. Protein sequence: CASRTDTEAFF.